This TCR beta chain emerged from a study of blood T cell repertoires in COVID-19. In its sample, this clone was seen a few times. Germline V gene lookup returns CDR1 SNHLY and CDR2 FYNNEI. V lost 6 bases to trimming and J lost 7 bases; unmatched junction nucleotides: 6. The CDR3 consists of 14 residues. Using immunoSEQ multiplex PCR, the repertoire was profiled, and TCRdb retains in-frame clones only, with some absent. The repertoire holds fewer than 60,000 clones, about 87% seen once, with roughly 12% in the top ten. The sequenced sample was peripheral blood. The sequence was obtained from a human donor with active COVID-19. The donor label of this sample is uncertain. The rearrangement joins TRBV2 to TRBJ1-5, with 10 bases that match TRBD1. DNA for the CDR3: TGTGCCAGCAGGGACAGGGGGTTGGAGCAGCCCCAGCATTTT. Protein: CASRDRGLEQPQHF.